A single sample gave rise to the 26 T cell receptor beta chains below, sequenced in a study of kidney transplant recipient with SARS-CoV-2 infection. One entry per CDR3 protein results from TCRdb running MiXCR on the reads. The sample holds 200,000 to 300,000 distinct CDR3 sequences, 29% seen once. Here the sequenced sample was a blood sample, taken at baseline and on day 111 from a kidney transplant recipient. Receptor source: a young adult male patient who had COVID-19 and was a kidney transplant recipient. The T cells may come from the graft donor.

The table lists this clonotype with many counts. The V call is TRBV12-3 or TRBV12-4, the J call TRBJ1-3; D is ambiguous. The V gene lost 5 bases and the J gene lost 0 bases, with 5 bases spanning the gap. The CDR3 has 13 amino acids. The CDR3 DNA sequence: TGTGCCAGCAGTACATACTCTGGAAACACCATATATTTT. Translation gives CASSTYSGNTIYF.

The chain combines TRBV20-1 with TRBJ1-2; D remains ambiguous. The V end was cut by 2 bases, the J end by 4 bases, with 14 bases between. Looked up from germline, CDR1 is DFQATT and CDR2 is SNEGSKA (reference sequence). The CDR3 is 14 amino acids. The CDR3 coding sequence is TGCAGTGCTAGACAGTTTCGAAAGACCTATGGCTACACCTTC. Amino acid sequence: CSARQFRKTYGYTF.

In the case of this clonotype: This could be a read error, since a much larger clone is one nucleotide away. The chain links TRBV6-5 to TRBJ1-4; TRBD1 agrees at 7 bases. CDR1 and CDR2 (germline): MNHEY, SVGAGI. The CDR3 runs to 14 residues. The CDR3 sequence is CAGSRDRLREKLFF. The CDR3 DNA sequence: TGTGCCGGCAGCCGGGACAGATTGAGGGAAAAACTGTTTTTT.

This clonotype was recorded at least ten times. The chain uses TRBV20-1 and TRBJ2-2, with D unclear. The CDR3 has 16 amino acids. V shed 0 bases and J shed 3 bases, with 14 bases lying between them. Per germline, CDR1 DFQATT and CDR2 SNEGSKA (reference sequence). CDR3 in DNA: TGCAGTGCTAGAGATCTGGAGCAGGTGGACACCGGGGAGCTGTTTTTT. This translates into CSARDLEQVDTGELFF.

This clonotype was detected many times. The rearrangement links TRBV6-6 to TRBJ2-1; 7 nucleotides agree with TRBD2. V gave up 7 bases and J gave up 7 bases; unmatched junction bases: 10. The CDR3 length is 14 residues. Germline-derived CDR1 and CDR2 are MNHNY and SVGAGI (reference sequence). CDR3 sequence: CASIPMGGRNEQFF. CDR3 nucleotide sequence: TGTGCCAGCATACCAATGGGGGGGAGGAATGAGCAGTTCTTC.

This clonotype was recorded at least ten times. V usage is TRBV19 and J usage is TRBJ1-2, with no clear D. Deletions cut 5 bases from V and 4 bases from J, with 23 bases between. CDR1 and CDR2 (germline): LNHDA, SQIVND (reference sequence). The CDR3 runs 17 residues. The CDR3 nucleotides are TGTGCCAGTAGTGAAGCTGCGACAAATCGAAAGACCTATGGCTACACCTTC. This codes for CASSEAATNRKTYGYTF.

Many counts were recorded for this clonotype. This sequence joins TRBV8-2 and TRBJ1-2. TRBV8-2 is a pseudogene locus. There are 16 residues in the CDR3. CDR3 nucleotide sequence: TGTGGCAGTAGGTGCAGTGATAGCCGAAAGACCTATGGCTACACCTTC. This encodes CGSRCSDSRKTYGYTF.

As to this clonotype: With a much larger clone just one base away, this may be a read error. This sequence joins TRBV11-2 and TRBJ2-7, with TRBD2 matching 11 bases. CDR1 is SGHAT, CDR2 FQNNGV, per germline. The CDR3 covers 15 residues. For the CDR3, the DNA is TGTGCCAGCAGCTTAGAGACTAGCGGGATTTACGAGCAGTGCTTC. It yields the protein CASSLETSGIYEQCF.

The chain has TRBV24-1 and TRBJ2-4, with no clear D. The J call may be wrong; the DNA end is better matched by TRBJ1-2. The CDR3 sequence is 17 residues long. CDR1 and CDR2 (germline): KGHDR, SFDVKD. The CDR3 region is CATSKNRSTRKTHGYTF. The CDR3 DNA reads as TGTGCCACCAGTAAGAATCGTAGTACCAGAAAGACCCATGGCTACACCTTC.

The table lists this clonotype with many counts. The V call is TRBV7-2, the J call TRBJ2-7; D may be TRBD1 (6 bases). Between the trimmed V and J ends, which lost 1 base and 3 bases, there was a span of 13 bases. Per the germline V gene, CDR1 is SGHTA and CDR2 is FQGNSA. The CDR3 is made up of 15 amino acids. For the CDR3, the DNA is TGTGCCAGCAGCTTAGGGTTGGGGGCTGGCTACGAGCAGTACTTC. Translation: CASSLGLGAGYEQYF.

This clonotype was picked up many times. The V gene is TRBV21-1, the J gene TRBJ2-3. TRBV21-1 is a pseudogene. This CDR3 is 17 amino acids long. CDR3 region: CASSSALATVMQDTQYF. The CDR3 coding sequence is TGTGCCAGCAGCAGCGCTTTAGCTACAGTCATGCAAGATACGCAGTATTTT.

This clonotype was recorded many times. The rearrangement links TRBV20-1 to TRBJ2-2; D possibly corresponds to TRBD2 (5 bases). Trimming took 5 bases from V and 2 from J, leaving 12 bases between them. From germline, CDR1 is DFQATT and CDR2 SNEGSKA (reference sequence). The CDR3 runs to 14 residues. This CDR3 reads CSASPADNTGELFF. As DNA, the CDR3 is TGCAGTGCTTCCCCAGCGGATAACACCGGGGAGCTGTTTTTT.

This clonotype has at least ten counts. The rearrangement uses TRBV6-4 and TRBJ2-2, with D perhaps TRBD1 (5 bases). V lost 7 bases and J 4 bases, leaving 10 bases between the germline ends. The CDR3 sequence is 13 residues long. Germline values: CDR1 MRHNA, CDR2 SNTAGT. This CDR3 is CASKRQTTGELFF. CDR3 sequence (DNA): TGTGCCAGCAAAAGACAGACCACCGGGGAGCTGTTTTTT.

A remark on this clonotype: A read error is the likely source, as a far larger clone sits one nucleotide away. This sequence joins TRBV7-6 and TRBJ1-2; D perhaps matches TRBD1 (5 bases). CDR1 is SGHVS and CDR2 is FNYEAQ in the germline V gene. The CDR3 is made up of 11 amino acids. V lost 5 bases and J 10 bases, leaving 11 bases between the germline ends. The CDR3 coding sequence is TGTGCCAGCAGCCCCTGGGGGGACTACACCTTC. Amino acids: CASSPWGDYTF.

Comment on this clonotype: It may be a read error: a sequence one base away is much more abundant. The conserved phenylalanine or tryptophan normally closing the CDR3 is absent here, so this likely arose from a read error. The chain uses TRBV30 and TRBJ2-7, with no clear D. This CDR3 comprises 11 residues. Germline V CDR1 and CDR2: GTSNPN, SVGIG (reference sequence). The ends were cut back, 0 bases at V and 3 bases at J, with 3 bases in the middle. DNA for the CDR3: TGTGCCTGGAGTGTCGGCTACGAGCAGTACCTC. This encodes CAWSVGYEQYL.

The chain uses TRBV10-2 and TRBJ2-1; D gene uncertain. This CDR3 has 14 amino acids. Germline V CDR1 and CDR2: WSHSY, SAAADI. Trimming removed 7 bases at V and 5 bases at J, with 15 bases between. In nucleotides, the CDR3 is TGCGCCAGCACGTGGGGTGCCGAAAACAATGAGCAGTTCTTC. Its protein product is CASTWGAENNEQFF.

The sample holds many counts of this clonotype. The CDR3 nucleotides read TGTGCCAGCAGCTGGGGAGGGGGGACTGAAGCTTTCTTT. Protein product: CASSWGGGTEAFF. The chain links TRBV11-3 to TRBJ1-1; D is possibly TRBD1 (6 bases). V was clipped by 4 bases and J by 5 bases, with 11 bases between them. Germline CDR1 and CDR2: SGHNT and YENEEA. The CDR3 sequence is 13 residues long.

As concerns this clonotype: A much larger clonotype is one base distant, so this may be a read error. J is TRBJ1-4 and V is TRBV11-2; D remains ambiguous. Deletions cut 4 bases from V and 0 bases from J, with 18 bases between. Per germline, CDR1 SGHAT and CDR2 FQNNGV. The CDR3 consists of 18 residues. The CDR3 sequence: CASSSTPGLDPTNEKLFF. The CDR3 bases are TGTGCCAGCAGCTCTACCCCGGGGTTGGATCCAACTAATGAAAAACTGTTTTTT.

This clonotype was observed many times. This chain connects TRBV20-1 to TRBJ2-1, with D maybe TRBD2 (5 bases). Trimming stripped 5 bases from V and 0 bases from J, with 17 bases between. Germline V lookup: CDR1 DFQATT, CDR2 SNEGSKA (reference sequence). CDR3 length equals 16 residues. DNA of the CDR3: TGCAGTGCTCTGAGGTCTAGCAGGAGCTCCTACAATGAGCAGTTCTTC. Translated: CSALRSSRSSYNEQFF.

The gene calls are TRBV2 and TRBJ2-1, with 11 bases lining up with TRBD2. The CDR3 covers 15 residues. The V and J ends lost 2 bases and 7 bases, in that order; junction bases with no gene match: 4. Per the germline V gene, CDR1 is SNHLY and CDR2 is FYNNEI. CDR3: CASSERSSGRNEQFF. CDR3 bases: TGTGCCAGCAGTGAAAGGTCTAGCGGGAGGAATGAGCAGTTCTTC.

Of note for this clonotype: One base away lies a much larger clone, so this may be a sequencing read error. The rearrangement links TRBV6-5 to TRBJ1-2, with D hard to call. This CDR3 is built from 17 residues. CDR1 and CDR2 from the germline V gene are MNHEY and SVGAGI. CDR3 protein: CASSPKRECRKTYGCTF. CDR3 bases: TGTGCCAGCAGTCCCAAAAGGGAATGTAGAAAGACCTATGGCTGCACCTTC.

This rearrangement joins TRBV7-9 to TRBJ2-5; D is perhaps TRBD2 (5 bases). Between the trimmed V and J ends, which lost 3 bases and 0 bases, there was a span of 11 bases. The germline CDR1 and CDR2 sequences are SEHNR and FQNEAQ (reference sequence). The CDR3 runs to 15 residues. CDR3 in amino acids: CASSFYSSNQETQYF. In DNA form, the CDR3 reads TGTGCCAGCAGCTTTTACTCTAGCAACCAAGAGACCCAGTACTTC. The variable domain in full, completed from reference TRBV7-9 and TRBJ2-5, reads DTGVSQNPRHKITKRGQNVTFRCDPISEHNRLYWYRQTLGQGPEFLTYFQNEAQLEKSRLLSDRFSAERPKGSFSTLEIQRTEQGDSAMYLCASSFYSSNQETQYFGPGTRLLVL.

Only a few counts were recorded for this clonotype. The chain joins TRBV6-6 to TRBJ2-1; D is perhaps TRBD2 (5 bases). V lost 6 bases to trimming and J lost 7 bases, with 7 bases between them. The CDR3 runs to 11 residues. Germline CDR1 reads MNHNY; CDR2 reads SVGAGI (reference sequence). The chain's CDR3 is CASSPGNEQFF. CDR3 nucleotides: TGTGCCAGCAGCCCGGGGAATGAGCAGTTCTTC.

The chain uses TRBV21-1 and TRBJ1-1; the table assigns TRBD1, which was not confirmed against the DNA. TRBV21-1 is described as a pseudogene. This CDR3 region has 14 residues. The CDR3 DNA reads TGTGCCAGCAGCCCATCGGACGGGGCGTCTGAAGCTTTCTTT. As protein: CASSPSDGASEAFF.

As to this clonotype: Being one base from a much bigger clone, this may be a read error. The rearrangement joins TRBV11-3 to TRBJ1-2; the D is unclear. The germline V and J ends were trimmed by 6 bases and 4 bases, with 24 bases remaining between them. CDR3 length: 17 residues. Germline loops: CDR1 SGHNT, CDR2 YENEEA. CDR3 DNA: TGTGCCAGCAGAGCAACCCGCGATCTCGGAAAGACCTATGGCTACACCTTC. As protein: CASRATRDLGKTYGYTF. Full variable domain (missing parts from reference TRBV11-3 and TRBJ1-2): EAGVVQSPRYKIIEKKQPVAFWCNPISGHNTLYWYLQNLGQGPELLIRYENEEAVDDSQLPKDRFSAERLKGVDSTLKIQPAELGDSAVYLCASRATRDLGKTYGYTFGSGTRLTVV.

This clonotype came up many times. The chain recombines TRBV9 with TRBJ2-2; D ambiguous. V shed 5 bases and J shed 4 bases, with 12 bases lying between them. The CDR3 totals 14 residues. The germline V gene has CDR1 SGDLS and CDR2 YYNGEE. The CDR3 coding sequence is TGTGCCAGCAGGGCTTTGGAGACCACCGGGGAGCTGTTTTTT. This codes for CASRALETTGELFF.